Detailed here is one T cell receptor (beta chain). Its antigen is not yet known. No base quality information exists; no much larger clone differs at one position. These data belong to a study of T cells in Graves' hyperthyroidism and ophthalmopathy (dated by TCRdb to 2018 to 2020). Context from the whole study: Peripheral blood was collected at initial diagnosis, before any treatment. TCR V-J signatures able to tell the groups apart were searched for in a discovery cohort of 100 or so patients, of whom over 40 had Graves' ophthalmopathy and more than 55 had stable Graves' hyperthyroidism. Whether ophthalmopathy could be predicted prospectively was tested in an independent validation cohort made up of about 20 hyperthyroidism patients plus 17 patients who later progressed to ophthalmopathy. For training and testing, the 80 to 100 patients in the discovery cohort were randomly divided in a 7:3 ratio. Thyroid tissue and blood T-cell repertoires from about 6 Graves' hyperthyroidism patients were also compared in the study. Once sampling was done, hyperthyroidism patients were given methimazole at a starting dose of 30 mg daily, whereas ophthalmopathy patients were given high-dose intravenous methylprednisolone. TCR Vbeta CDR3 sequencing of fewer than 150 peripheral blood samples (over 40 ophthalmopathy, roughly 72 hyperthyroidism and approximately 17 progressor patients) is reported in the paper.

Findings and caveats that apply to the study as a whole: Sample size was not statistically predetermined, and blinding of investigators to group allocation was not performed. A model built on a 13 V-J signature distinguished ophthalmopathy from stable hyperthyroidism, reaching roughly 88% sensitivity and around 81% specificity in cross-validation and 80%/75% in testing. In validation, progression to ophthalmopathy was predicted by the model with 70% to 71% sensitivity and 72.22% specificity, a median of approximately 6.5 months before onset. Most expanded thyroid clonotypes (frequency above 0.001) were also found in blood, which suggests that blood repertoires may mirror thyroid immune responses.

Stable Graves' hyperthyroidism was defined as no progression to ophthalmopathy during 18 months of follow-up. Hyperthyroidism patients were newly diagnosed, had a disease duration of under 2 months, and were aged 18 to 65 years. The study excluded patients with uncontrolled infections, other autoimmune diseases, pregnancy or lactation. Diagnoses were established on the basis of clinical symptoms, serum thyroxine and TRAb, thyroid ultrasound, and orbital computed tomography. PBMCs were separated from roughly 10 ml of fresh peripheral blood using Ficoll-Paque density gradient centrifugation. Total RNA was extracted with Trizol reagent, and quality was checked on an Agilent 2100 Bioanalyzer. CDR1 and CDR2 are drawn from the germline V gene (reference sequence): DFQATT, SNEGSKA. The CDR3 runs 16 residues from the cysteine to the phenylalanine. Only the CDR3 DNA stays, 48 bases, in frame from base 1. The germline V and J ends show losses of 1 base and 0 bases respectively, and no gene match explains 3 bases of the junction.

The TCR beta CDR3 regions were amplified from the RNA transcripts. The first round of RT-PCR for the TCR CDR3 was performed with the HTBI primer set and the Qiagen OneStep RT-PCR kit. The libraries were constructed in a second round of multiplex PCR and then size-selected and purified. Libraries were sequenced paired-end with 100 bp reads on an Illumina HiSeq2000. The published analysis was carried out like this. Raw data were processed with SOAPnuke, discarding reads with adapters, uncalled bases, mean Phred below 15, or no exact constant-primer or identifier match. COPE v1.2.5 was used to merge high-quality paired reads, and clonotypes were defined as unique nucleotide sequences. Clonotypes were aligned to IMGT TRBV, TRBD and TRBJ reference segments using MiTCR v1.1. The analysis was restricted to V-J combinations with a frequency above 0.0001, which together covered about 99% of the repertoires. The TCS score was defined as F50 (clonal expansion) divided by E x V (chaos), with BLOSUM62-based TCRdist calculated between CDR3 peptides within each V-J. Welch's t-statistics and random forest reduced roughly 530 V-J features to 13, which were used in a naive Bayes classifier (R e1071). Starting from the raw public reads, TCRdb applied fastp trimming at Q25, assembled clones with MiXCR and retained in-frame beta chains. CDR3 protein duplicates are merged, each entry listing the most common genes and DNA. TCRdb, rather than the study authors, made the V and J calls. The sample table shows 250,000 to 300,000 distinct CDR3 sequences, and about an eighth are seen once. 7.9% of the sample belongs to the ten largest clones.

Here the chain combines TRBV20-1 and TRBJ1-5, and TRBD1 aligns with 10 junction nucleotides. The sample was blood. This clonotype was sampled from a woman in her thirties or forties with Graves' hyperthyroidism. CDR3 reads: CSARGDRGYSNQPQHF. The nucleotide sequence is TGCAGTGCTAGAGGGGACAGGGGATATAGCAATCAGCCCCAGCATTTT.